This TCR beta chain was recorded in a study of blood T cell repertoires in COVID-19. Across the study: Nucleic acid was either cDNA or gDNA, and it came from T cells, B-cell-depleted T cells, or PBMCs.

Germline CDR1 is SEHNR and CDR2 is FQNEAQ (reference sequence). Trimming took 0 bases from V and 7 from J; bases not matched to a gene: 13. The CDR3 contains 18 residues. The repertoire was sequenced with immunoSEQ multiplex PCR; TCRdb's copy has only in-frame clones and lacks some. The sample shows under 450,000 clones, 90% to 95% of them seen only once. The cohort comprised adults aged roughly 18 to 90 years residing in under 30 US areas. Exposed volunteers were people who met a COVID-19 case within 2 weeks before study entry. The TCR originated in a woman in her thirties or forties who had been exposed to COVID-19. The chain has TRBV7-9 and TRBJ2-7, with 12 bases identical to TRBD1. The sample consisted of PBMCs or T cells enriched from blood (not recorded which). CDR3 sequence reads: CASSLARWGQGAAREQYF. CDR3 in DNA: TGTGCCAGCAGCTTAGCGCGTTGGGGACAGGGGGCGGCGAGAGAGCAGTACTTC.